This note documents a single T cell receptor beta chain sequence. Its antigen is not identified. The data were obtained in a study of T cell responses to AZD1222 COVID-19 vaccine. Overall study findings and caveats: Of spike-specific TCRs, nearly half reportedly target regions left unmutated in variants.

Method: immunoSEQ multiplex PCR; TCRdb's copy keeps in-frame clones and lacks some. The sample includes over 110,000 clones, under 90% seen only once; the top ten take approximately 1.6%. The sample in question was peripheral blood, obtained 28 days after the second AZD1222 dose. The TCR comes from an adult who received the AZD1222 COVID-19 vaccine.

The CDR3 loop is CASSSRTASYNEQFF. DNA of the CDR3: TGTGCCAGTAGTAGCCGGACAGCGTCCTACAATGAGCAGTTCTTC. This chain links TRBV19 with TRBJ2-1, with D possibly being TRBD1 (6 bases). The CDR3 runs to 15 residues. Germline-derived CDR1 and CDR2 are LNHDA and SQIVND (reference sequence). The V end was cut by 4 bases, the J end by 1 base, with 11 bases between.